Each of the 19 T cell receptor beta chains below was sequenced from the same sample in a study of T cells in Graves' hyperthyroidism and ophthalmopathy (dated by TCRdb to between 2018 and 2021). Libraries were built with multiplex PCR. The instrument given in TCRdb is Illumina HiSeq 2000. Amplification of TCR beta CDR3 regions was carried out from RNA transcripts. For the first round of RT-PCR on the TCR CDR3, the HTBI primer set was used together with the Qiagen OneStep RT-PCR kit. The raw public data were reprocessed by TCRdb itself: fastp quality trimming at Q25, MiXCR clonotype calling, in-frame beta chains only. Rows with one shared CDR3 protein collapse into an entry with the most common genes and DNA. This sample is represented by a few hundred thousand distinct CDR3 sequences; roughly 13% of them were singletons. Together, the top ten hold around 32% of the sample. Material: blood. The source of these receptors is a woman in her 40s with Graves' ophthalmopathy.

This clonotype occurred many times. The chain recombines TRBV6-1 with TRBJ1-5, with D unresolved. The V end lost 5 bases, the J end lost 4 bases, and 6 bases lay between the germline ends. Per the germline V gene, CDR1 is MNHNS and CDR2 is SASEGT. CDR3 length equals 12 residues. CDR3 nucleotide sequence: TGTGCCAGCAGTTCTCCAAATCAGCCCCAGCATTTT. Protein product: CASSSPNQPQHF.

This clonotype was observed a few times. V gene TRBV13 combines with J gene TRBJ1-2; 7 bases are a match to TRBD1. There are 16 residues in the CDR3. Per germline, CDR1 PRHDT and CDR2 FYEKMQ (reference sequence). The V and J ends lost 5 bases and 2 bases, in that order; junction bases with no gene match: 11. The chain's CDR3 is CASSGKGQTINYGYTF. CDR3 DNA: TGTGCCAGCAGCGGCAAGGGACAGACGATAAACTATGGCTACACCTTC.

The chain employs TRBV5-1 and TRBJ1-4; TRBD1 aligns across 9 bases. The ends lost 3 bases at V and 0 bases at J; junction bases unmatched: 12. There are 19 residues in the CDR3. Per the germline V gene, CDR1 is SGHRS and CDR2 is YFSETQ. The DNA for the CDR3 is TGCGCCAGCAGCTCCGGGACAGGGACTTGGCATCCAACTAATGAAAAACTGTTTTTT. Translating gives CASSSGTGTWHPTNEKLFF.

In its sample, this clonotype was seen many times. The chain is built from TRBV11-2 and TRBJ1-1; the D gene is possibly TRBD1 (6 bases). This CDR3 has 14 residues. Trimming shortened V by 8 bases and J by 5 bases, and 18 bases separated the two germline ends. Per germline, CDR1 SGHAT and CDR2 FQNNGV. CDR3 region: CASRGGGGGTEAFF. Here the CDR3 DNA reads TGTGCCAGCCGAGGCGGGGGGGGCGGTACTGAAGCTTTCTTT.

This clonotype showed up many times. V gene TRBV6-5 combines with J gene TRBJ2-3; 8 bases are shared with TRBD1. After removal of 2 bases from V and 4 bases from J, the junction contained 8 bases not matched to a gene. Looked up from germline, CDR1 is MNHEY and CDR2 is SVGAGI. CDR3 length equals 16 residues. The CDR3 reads CASSYGQGASPDTQYF. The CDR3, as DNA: TGTGCCAGCAGTTACGGTCAGGGGGCAAGCCCAGATACGCAGTATTTT.

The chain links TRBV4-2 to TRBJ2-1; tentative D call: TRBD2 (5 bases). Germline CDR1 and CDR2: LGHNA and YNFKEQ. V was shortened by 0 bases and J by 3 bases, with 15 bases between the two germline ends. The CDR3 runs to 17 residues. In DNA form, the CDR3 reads TGTGCCAGCAGCCAAGACCCAGCGGTCACCTACTACAATGAGCAGTTCTTC. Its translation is CASSQDPAVTYYNEQFF.

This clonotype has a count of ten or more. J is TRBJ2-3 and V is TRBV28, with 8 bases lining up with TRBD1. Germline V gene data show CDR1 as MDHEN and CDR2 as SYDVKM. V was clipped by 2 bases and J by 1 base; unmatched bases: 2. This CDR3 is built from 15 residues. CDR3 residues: CASSLQGAGTDTQYF. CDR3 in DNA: TGTGCCAGCAGTTTACAGGGGGCTGGCACAGATACGCAGTATTTT. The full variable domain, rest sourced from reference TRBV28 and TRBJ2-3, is DVKVTQSSRYLVKRTGEKVFLECVQDMDHENMFWYRQDPGLGLRLIYFSYDVKMKEKGDIPEGYSVSREKKERFSLILESASTNQTSMYLCASSLQGAGTDTQYFGPGTRLTVL.

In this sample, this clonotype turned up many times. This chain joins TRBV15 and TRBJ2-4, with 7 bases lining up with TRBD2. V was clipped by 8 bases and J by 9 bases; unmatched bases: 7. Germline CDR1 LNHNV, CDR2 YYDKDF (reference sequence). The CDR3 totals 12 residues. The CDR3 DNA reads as TGTGCCACCGCGGCGGGAGAGCCCATTCAGTACTTC. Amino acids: CATAAGEPIQYF.

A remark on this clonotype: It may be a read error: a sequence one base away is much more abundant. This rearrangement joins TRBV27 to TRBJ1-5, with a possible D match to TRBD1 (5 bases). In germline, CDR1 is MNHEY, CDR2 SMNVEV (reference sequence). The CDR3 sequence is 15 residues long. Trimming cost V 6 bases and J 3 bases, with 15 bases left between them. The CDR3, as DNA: TGTGCCAGCAGGCGGCAACCTGGGACCAATCAGCCCCAGCATTTT. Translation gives CASRRQPGTNQPQHF.

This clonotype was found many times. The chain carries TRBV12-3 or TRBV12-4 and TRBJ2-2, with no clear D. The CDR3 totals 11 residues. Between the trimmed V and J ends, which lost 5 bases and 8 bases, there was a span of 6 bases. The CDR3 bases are TGTGCCAGCAGTCCGTCGGGGGAGCTGTTTTTT. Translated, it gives CASSPSGELFF.

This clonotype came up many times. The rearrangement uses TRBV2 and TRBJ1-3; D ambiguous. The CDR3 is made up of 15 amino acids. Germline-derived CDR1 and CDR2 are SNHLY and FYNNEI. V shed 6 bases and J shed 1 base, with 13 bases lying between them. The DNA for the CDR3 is TGTGCCAGCAGCACGCCCCTGTCTTCTGGAAACACCATATATTTT. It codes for CASSTPLSSGNTIYF.

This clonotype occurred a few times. The CDR3 coding sequence is TGCAGCGTTGCTTGGACTAGCAGCTCCTACGAGCAGTACTTC. It is translated as CSVAWTSSSYEQYF. This chain uses TRBV29-1 with TRBJ2-7, with 8 bases lining up with TRBD2. The CDR3 contains 14 residues. Germline values: CDR1 SQVTM, CDR2 ANQGSEA. V dropped 4 bases and J dropped 0; count of bases not matched to a gene: 5.

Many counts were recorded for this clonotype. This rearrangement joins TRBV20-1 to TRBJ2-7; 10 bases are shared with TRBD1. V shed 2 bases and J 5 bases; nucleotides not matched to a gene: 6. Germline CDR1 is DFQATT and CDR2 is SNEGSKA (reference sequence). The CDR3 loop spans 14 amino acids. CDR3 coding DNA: TGCAGTGCTAGACAGACAGGGGGCAGGGACGAGCAGTACTTC. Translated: CSARQTGGRDEQYF.

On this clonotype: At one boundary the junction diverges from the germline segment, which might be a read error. CDR3 in amino acids: CASSLSRANTGELFF. CDR3 nucleotide sequence: TGTGCTAGCAGCTTAAGCAGGGCCAACACCGGGGAGCTGTTTTTT. The chain has TRBV7-7 and TRBJ2-2; D is perhaps TRBD1 (5 bases). The germline CDR1 and CDR2 sequences are SSHAT and FNYEAQ (reference sequence). CDR3 length equals 15 residues. Full variable domain (rest looked up from reference TRBV7-7 and TRBJ2-2): GAGVSQSPRYKVTKRGQDVTLRCDPISSHATLYWYQQALGQGPEFLTYFNYEAQPDKSGLPSDRFSAERPEGSISTLTIQRTEQRDSAMYRCASSLSRANTGELFFGEGSRLTVL.

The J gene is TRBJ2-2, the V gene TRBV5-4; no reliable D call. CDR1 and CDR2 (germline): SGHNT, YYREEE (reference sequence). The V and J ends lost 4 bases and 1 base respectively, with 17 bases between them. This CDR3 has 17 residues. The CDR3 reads CASSPSGFSLNTGELFF. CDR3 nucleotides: TGTGCCAGCAGCCCCTCCGGGTTTTCCCTGAACACCGGGGAGCTGTTTTTT.

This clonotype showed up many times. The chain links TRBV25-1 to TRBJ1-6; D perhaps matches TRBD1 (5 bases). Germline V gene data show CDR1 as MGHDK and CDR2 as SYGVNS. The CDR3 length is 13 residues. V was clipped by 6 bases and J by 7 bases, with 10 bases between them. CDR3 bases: TGTGCCAGCAGCAGGGACCTGAATTCACCCCTCCACTTT. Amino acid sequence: CASSRDLNSPLHF.

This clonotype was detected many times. CDR3 nucleotide sequence: TGTGCCAGCAAGTTTGGGGGCACAGATACGCAGTATTTT. Translating it yields CASKFGGTDTQYF. This chain connects TRBV28 to TRBJ2-3; the D is unclear. Trimming cost V 7 bases and J 1 base, with 9 bases left between them. CDR1 MDHEN and CDR2 SYDVKM come from the germline V gene. The length of the CDR3 is 13 residues.

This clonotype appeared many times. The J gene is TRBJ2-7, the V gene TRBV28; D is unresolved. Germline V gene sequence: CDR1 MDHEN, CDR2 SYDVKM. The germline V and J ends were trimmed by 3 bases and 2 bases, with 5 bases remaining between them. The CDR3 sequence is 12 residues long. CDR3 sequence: CASSFAAYEQYF. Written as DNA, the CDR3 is TGTGCCAGCAGTTTTGCTGCCTACGAGCAGTACTTC.

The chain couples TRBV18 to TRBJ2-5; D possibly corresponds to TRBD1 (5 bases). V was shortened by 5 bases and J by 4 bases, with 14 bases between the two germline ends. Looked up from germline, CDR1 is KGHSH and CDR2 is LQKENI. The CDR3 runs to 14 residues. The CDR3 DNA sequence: TGTGCCAGCTCAAGACAAGGGGAAGGAGAGACCCAGTACTTC. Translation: CASSRQGEGETQYF.